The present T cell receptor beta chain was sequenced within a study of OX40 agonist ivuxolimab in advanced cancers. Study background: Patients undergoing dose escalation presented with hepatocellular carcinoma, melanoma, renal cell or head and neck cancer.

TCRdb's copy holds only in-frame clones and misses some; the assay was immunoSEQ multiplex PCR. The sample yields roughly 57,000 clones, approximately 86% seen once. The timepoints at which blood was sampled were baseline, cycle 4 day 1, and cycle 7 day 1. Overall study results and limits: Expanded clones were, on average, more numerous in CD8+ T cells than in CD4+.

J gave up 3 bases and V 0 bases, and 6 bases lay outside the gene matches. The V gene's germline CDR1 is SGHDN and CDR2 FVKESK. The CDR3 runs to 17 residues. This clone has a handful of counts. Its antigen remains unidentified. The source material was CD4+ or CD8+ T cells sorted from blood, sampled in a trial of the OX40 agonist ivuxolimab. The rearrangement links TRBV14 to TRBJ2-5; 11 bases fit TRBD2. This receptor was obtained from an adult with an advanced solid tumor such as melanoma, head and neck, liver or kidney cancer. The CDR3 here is CASSQDRQLAGEETQYF. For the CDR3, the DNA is TGTGCCAGCAGCCAAGATCGTCAACTAGCGGGAGAAGAGACCCAGTACTTC.